The 22 T cell receptor beta chains presented below share a single source sample, sequenced in a study of CD8+CD57+ T cells in acquired aplastic anemia. The study profiled TCR beta VDJ and CDR3 using genomic DNA as template. TCRdb fed the reads into MiXCR, producing one record per CDR3 protein. In the table there are about 180,000 distinct CDR3 sequences, around 50% of which are singletons. Patients picked for sequencing had shown CD8+CD57+ cell expansion detected by flow cytometry. Sequencing was carried out using sorted CD4+, CD8+, or CD8+CD57+ T cells (not recorded which) from PBMCs. Receptor source: a human donor with aplastic anemia.

Details on this clonotype: At one end the junction does not follow the germline gene, possibly because of a read error. The CDR3 DNA follows: TGTACCAGCAGTTTCGATACGCAGTATTTT. Amino acids: CTSSFDTQYF. V is TRBV6-7 and J is TRBJ2-3; D is uncertain. TRBV6-7 is known as an ORF, though its function is uncertain. The CDR3 is made up of 10 amino acids.

This clonotype has a count of ten or more. The chain recombines TRBV19 with TRBJ1-1; D is unclear. Germline V gene data show CDR1 as LNHDA and CDR2 as SQIVND (reference sequence). The CDR3 runs to 15 residues. Trimming took off 0 bases at V and 2 bases at J, with 10 bases between the two ends. CDR3 amino acids: CASSIDPRGNTEAFF. Written as DNA, the CDR3 is TGTGCCAGTAGTATAGACCCCAGAGGAAACACTGAAGCTTTCTTT.

The V gene is TRBV2, the J gene TRBJ1-1; 8 nucleotides match TRBD1. This CDR3 has 13 amino acids. The germline V gene has CDR1 SNHLY and CDR2 FYNNEI. V trimming: 6 bases; J trimming: 1 base; junction bases outside the gene matches: 1. Written as DNA, the CDR3 is TGTGCCAGCAGGGGGACAGGGAACACTGAAGCTTTCTTT. Translation: CASRGTGNTEAFF.

This clonotype appeared once. This chain links TRBV10-3 with TRBJ1-2, with 7 bases identical to TRBD1. The CDR3 has 15 residues. J lost 8 bases, V lost 6 bases, and 15 bases had no gene match. Germline V lookup: CDR1 ENHRY, CDR2 SYGVKD. CDR3 amino acids: CAIRGGGDRAQGYTF. The CDR3, as DNA: TGTGCCATCAGAGGTGGTGGAGACAGGGCGCAGGGCTACACCTTC.

The rearrangement links TRBV7-9 to TRBJ2-7; tentatively, D is TRBD1 or TRBD2 (5 bases each). Matching the DNA end better, TRBJ2-1 makes the J call doubtful. CDR1 and CDR2 from the germline V gene are SEHNR and FQNEAQ (reference sequence). This CDR3 spans 15 amino acids. The CDR3 protein is CASSPQGSDYNEQFF. CDR3 DNA sequence: TGTGCCAGCAGCCCCCAGGGTAGCGACTACAATGAGCAGTTCTTC.

This clonotype occurred many times. The CDR3 sequence: CASRLTGYYEQYF. DNA for the CDR3: TGTGCCAGCAGGCTCACAGGGTACTACGAGCAGTACTTC. The rearrangement joins TRBV12-3 or TRBV12-4 to TRBJ2-7; the D gene is possibly TRBD1 (6 bases). The CDR3 loop spans 13 amino acids. V lost 6 bases, J lost 3 bases, and 12 bases lay in between.

This rearrangement joins TRBV29-1 to TRBJ2-2; D perhaps matches TRBD1 (5 bases). This CDR3 region has 14 residues. Trimming pared 4 bases from V and 8 bases from J, leaving 17 bases between. In germline, CDR1 is SQVTM, CDR2 ANQGSEA. CDR3 residues: CSVGAGASLGELFF. CDR3 in DNA: TGCAGCGTTGGGGCTGGGGCTAGTTTGGGGGAGCTGTTTTTT.

This CDR3 is CASSERAYLEKLFF. The CDR3 DNA sequence: TGTGCCAGCAGTGAACGGGCCTATCTAGAAAAACTGTTTTTT. The V and J genes are TRBV2 and TRBJ1-4; no reliable D call. This CDR3 region has 14 residues. Trimming removed 2 bases at V and 8 bases at J, with 12 bases between. Germline CDR1 reads SNHLY; CDR2 reads FYNNEI.

Note on this clonotype: This may be a read error: a much more frequent sequence differs by one nucleotide. The CDR3 sequence: CASSSGGGNEKLVF. CDR3 sequence (DNA): TGCGCCAGCAGCTCAGGAGGGGGGAATGAAAAACTGGTTTTT. The chain has TRBV5-1 and TRBJ1-4; D may be TRBD1 (6 bases). The CDR3 contains 14 residues. Per the germline V gene, CDR1 is SGHRS and CDR2 is YFSETQ.

The chain is built from TRBV20-1 and TRBJ2-1, with 8 bases identical to TRBD2. The ends lost 7 bases at V and 3 bases at J; junction bases unmatched: 8. The CDR3 runs to 14 residues. Germline CDR1 DFQATT, CDR2 SNEGSKA (reference sequence). Here the CDR3 reads CSGQAGEVYNEQFF. CDR3 sequence (DNA): TGCAGTGGCCAAGCGGGGGAGGTCTACAATGAGCAGTTCTTC.

In this sample, this clonotype turned up many times. The chain employs TRBV10-2 and TRBJ2-5; 8 bases map to TRBD2. This CDR3 contains 15 residues. Trimming removed 3 bases from V and 5 bases from J; junction bases left unmatched: 8. The V gene's germline CDR1 is WSHSY and CDR2 SAAADI. Here the CDR3 DNA reads TGCGCCAGCAGTGATCCCCGGGGGGGCTCGGAGACCCAGTACTTC. Translated: CASSDPRGGSETQYF.

V and J are TRBV9 and TRBJ2-7; D unresolved. V lost 0 bases and J 3 bases, leaving 10 bases between the germline ends. The CDR3 is 14 residues long. In germline, CDR1 is SGDLS, CDR2 YYNGEE. CDR3 bases: TGTGCCAGCAGCGTAGACCGGGCTAACTACGAGCAGTACTTC. Translation: CASSVDRANYEQYF.

This clonotype was seen only a few times. The J gene is TRBJ2-7, the V gene TRBV7-8, with 12 bases aligning to TRBD2. The CDR3 is 15 residues long. The trim removed 5 bases at V and 4 bases at J, leaving 6 bases unmatched. In germline, CDR1 is SGHVS, CDR2 FQNEAQ. Here the CDR3 reads CASSPRTSGEYEQYF. Here the CDR3 DNA reads TGTGCCAGCAGCCCCCGGACTAGCGGGGAATACGAGCAGTACTTC.

This clonotype was counted at least ten times. The chain employs TRBV5-6 and TRBJ1-3, with D unclear. This CDR3 contains 13 residues. V was trimmed by 7 bases and J by 1 base, leaving 9 bases between them. Germline lookup yields CDR1 SGHDT and CDR2 YYEEEE. CDR3 amino acids: CASALTSGNTIYF. Here the CDR3 DNA reads TGTGCCAGCGCCCTCACTTCTGGAAACACCATATATTTT. The full variable domain, in which reference TRBV5-6 and TRBJ1-3 provide the parts outside the CDR3, is DAGVTQSPTHLIKTRGQQVTLRCSPKSGHDTVSWYQQALGQGPQFIFQYYEEEERQRGNFPDRFSGHQFPNYSSELNVNALLLGDSALYLCASALTSGNTIYFGEGSWLTVV.

This clonotype was recorded many times. The chain joins TRBV5-1 to TRBJ2-7; TRBD2 agrees at 12 bases. This CDR3 region has 18 residues. Germline loops: CDR1 SGHRS, CDR2 YFSETQ. Trimming cost V 4 bases and J 0 bases; bases outside gene matches: 11. CDR3 protein: CASSMGLAGSLDSYEQYF. Here the CDR3 DNA reads TGCGCCAGCAGCATGGGACTAGCGGGTTCACTAGACTCCTACGAGCAGTACTTC.

This clonotype was picked up many times. The gene calls are TRBV7-2 and TRBJ2-1; D call uncertain. The V gene lost 4 bases and the J gene lost 6 bases, with 7 bases spanning the gap. CDR1 and CDR2 from the germline V gene are SGHTA and FQGNSA. This CDR3 is 12 amino acids long. DNA for the CDR3: TGTGCCAGCAGCTGGAAGGTCAATGAGCAGTTCTTC. Its translation is CASSWKVNEQFF.

This chain links TRBV5-6 with TRBJ2-7; D may be TRBD1 or TRBD2 (5 bases each). Germline CDR1 SGHDT, CDR2 YYEEEE. This CDR3 is built from 14 residues. Deletions cut 3 bases from V and 7 bases from J, with 17 bases between. For the CDR3, the DNA is TGTGCCAGCAGCTCCGGGACCTCTATGGGGGAGCAGTACTTC. Translating it yields CASSSGTSMGEQYF. The variable domain in full, completed from reference TRBV5-6 and TRBJ2-7, reads DAGVTQSPTHLIKTRGQQVTLRCSPKSGHDTVSWYQQALGQGPQFIFQYYEEEERQRGNFPDRFSGHQFPNYSSELNVNALLLGDSALYLCASSSGTSMGEQYFGPGTRLTVT.

Concerning this clonotype itself: This may arise from a read error, as a much more abundant clone is one base away. The chain is built from TRBV5-1 and TRBJ2-2, with D tentatively TRBD2 (5 bases). Per germline, CDR1 SGHRS and CDR2 YFSETQ. The CDR3 runs to 13 residues. The CDR3 region has the DNA TGCGCCAGCAGCCCTGGGGTACCCGGGGAGCTGTTGTTT. This encodes CASSPGVPGELLF.

The chain uses TRBV7-9 and TRBJ1-2; no firm D call. This CDR3 has 12 residues. Per germline, CDR1 SEHNR and CDR2 FQNEAQ (reference sequence). Trimming cost V 3 bases and J 7 bases, with 9 bases left between them. CDR3 bases: TGTGCCAGCAGCTTGTCGGAGACTGGCTACACCTTC. The encoded protein is CASSLSETGYTF.

The rearrangement uses TRBV7-2 and TRBJ1-5; no clear D. In germline, CDR1 is SGHTA, CDR2 FQGNSA. V lost 6 bases and J 1 base, leaving 13 bases between the germline ends. There are 15 residues in the CDR3. CDR3 sequence: CASSPGVWSNQPQHF. The CDR3 nucleotides read TGTGCCAGCAGTCCTGGTGTATGGAGCAATCAGCCCCAGCATTTT. The variable domain in full, completed from reference TRBV7-2 and TRBJ1-5, reads GAGVSQSPSNKVTEKGKDVELRCDPISGHTALYWYRQSLGQGLEFLIYFQGNSAPDKSGLPSDRFSAERTGGSVSTLTIQRTQQEDSAVYLCASSPGVWSNQPQHFGDGTRLSIL.

The chain recombines TRBV11-2 with TRBJ2-7; 9 bases map to TRBD2. V lost 4 bases, J lost 0 bases, and 4 bases stayed unmatched. Germline values: CDR1 SGHAT, CDR2 FQNNGV. The length of the CDR3 is 15 residues. In nucleotides, the CDR3 is TGTGCCAGCAGCTCGTCTAGCGGGGACTCCTACGAGCAGTACTTC. Translating it yields CASSSSSGDSYEQYF.

This clonotype occurred a few times. The chain has TRBV24-1 and TRBJ1-3; D gene ambiguous. Per the germline V gene, CDR1 is KGHDR and CDR2 is SFDVKD. The V and J ends lost 4 bases and 0 bases respectively, with 9 bases between them. The CDR3 consists of 15 residues. DNA of the CDR3: TGTGCCACCAGTGACGGCACTCGCTCTGGAAACACCATATATTTT. It specifies CATSDGTRSGNTIYF.